The 28 T cell receptor beta chains reported below all come from one sample, sequenced in a study of blood T cell repertoires in COVID-19. Assay used: immunoSEQ multiplex PCR; TCRdb lists only in-frame clones, some missing. This repertoire shows approximately 150,000 clones, about four fifths found once; its top ten account for 10% to 15%. The sample comprised peripheral blood. Receptor source: a man between 65 and 80 years old who had recovered from COVID-19.

The chain combines TRBV2 with TRBJ2-7, with 11 nucleotides matching TRBD2. The V gene end was trimmed by 5 bases and the J gene end by 5 bases; junction bases not matched to a gene: 8. The CDR3 length is 15 residues. Germline V lookup: CDR1 SNHLY, CDR2 FYNNEI. CDR3 nucleotides: TGTGCCAGCAGTCCGACTAGCGGGATTGGCAACGAGCAGTACTTC. It translates to CASSPTSGIGNEQYF.

J is TRBJ2-5 and V is TRBV20-1; the D gene is possibly TRBD1 (6 bases). Germline values: CDR1 DFQATT, CDR2 SNEGSKA (reference sequence). This CDR3 contains 12 residues. V was pared by 3 bases and J by 2 bases, with 7 bases between. The CDR3, as DNA: TGCAGTGCTAGTGGACAGCAAGAGACCCAGTACTTC. Translating it yields CSASGQQETQYF.

The chain has TRBV2 and TRBJ1-1, with TRBD1 matching 8 bases. The CDR3 is 15 amino acids. From germline, CDR1 is SNHLY and CDR2 FYNNEI. V lost 7 bases to trimming and J lost 7 bases; unmatched junction nucleotides: 14. The CDR3 sequence is CASMASQGAFGEAFF. The CDR3 DNA sequence: TGTGCCAGCATGGCATCTCAGGGGGCGTTTGGTGAAGCTTTCTTT. Using reference TRBV2 and TRBJ1-1 for the parts outside the CDR3, the full variable domain is EPEVTQTPSHQVTQMGQEVILRCVPISNHLYFYWYRQILGQKVEFLVSFYNNEISEKSEIFDDQFSVERPDGSNFTLKIRSTKLEDSAMYFCASMASQGAFGEAFFGQGTRLTVV.

The chain carries TRBV28 and TRBJ1-5; no firm D call. Germline V gene lookup returns CDR1 MDHEN and CDR2 SYDVKM. Trimming removed 3 bases from V and 1 base from J, with 13 bases in between. CDR3 length: 16 amino acids. The CDR3 sequence is CASSLGIGRSNQPQHF. Here the CDR3 DNA reads TGTGCCAGCAGTTTGGGGATAGGGAGAAGCAATCAGCCCCAGCATTTT.

The chain employs TRBV28 and TRBJ1-1; perhaps TRBD1 as D (6 bases). The CDR3 length is 14 residues. V lost 7 bases and J 4 bases, leaving 16 bases between the germline ends. Germline lookup yields CDR1 MDHEN and CDR2 SYDVKM. DNA for the CDR3: TGTGCCAGCAAATTGGGGGGGCGAGGCACTGAAGCTTTCTTT. It specifies CASKLGGRGTEAFF.

In nucleotides, the CDR3 is TGTGCCAGCAGCCAGTCGTTGGCTAGCCGGGGCTACGAGCAGTACTTC. This sequence encodes CASSQSLASRGYEQYF. The V and J genes are TRBV3-1 (or the pseudogene TRBV3-2) and TRBJ2-7, with D possibly matching TRBD2 (5 bases). Germline assignment: CDR1 LGHDT and CDR2 YNNKEL (reference sequence). The CDR3 is 16 amino acids. Trimming shortened V by 3 bases and J by 3 bases, and 18 bases separated the two germline ends.

The chain uses TRBV29-1 and TRBJ2-3, with D tentatively TRBD2 (6 bases). This CDR3 has 14 amino acids. V was clipped by 8 bases and J by 0 bases, with 15 bases between them. Looked up from germline, CDR1 is SQVTM and CDR2 is ANQGSEA. The CDR3 sequence: CSLRRDSSTDTQYF. The CDR3 DNA follows: TGCAGCTTACGGCGGGATTCTAGCACAGATACGCAGTATTTT.

This chain uses TRBV18 with TRBJ2-5, with D unclear. The CDR3 contains 13 residues. Germline lookup yields CDR1 KGHSH and CDR2 LQKENI. The V gene lost 2 bases and the J gene lost 1 base, with 5 bases spanning the gap. CDR3 nucleotide sequence: TGTGCCAGCTCACCAATGGCCCAAGAGACCCAGTACTTC. Its translation is CASSPMAQETQYF.

The sample holds a few counts of this clone. The chain joins TRBV2 to TRBJ1-6; D possibly corresponds to TRBD1 (6 bases). The CDR3 is made up of 15 amino acids. The V end was cut by 4 bases, the J end by 7 bases, with 14 bases between. Germline CDR1 SNHLY, CDR2 FYNNEI. The CDR3 loop reads CASSVNRARNSPLHF. The CDR3 region has the DNA TGTGCCAGCAGTGTTAACAGGGCAAGGAATTCACCCCTCCACTTT.

For the CDR3, the DNA is TGTGCCAGCAGCCAGCCGGGAATGAACACTGAAGCTTTCTTT. Amino acids: CASSQPGMNTEAFF. The V and J genes are TRBV3-1 (or the pseudogene TRBV3-2) and TRBJ1-1; D uncertain. The CDR3 extends over 14 amino acids. Deletions cut 3 bases from V and 0 bases from J, with 8 bases between. Per the germline V gene, CDR1 is LGHDT and CDR2 is YNNKEL (reference sequence).

V usage is TRBV18 and J usage is TRBJ2-1; possibly TRBD1 for D (6 bases). This CDR3 is built from 13 residues. Trimming removed 4 bases from V and 4 bases from J, with 8 bases in between. Looked up from germline, CDR1 is KGHSH and CDR2 is LQKENI. Here the CDR3 DNA reads TGTGCCAGCTCACACAGGGAATACAATGAGCAGTTCTTC. The encoded protein is CASSHREYNEQFF.

The J gene is TRBJ1-1, the V gene TRBV9; possible D gene TRBD1, 5 bases. The length of the CDR3 is 15 residues. Germline values: CDR1 SGDLS, CDR2 YYNGEE. V dropped 4 bases and J dropped 1 base, with 14 bases sitting between them. The CDR3 sequence: CASSPRGNRNTEAFF. Written as DNA, the CDR3 is TGTGCCAGCAGCCCCCGGGGGAACCGGAACACTGAAGCTTTCTTT.

The J gene is TRBJ2-2, the V gene TRBV25-1, with D unresolved. V lost 7 bases and J 5 bases, leaving 8 bases between the germline ends. This CDR3 is 12 amino acids long. Germline assignment: CDR1 MGHDK and CDR2 SYGVNS. The CDR3 protein is CASTGVTGELFF. The CDR3 DNA reads TGTGCCAGCACCGGAGTGACCGGGGAGCTGTTTTTT. Looking up the rest from reference TRBV25-1 and TRBJ2-2 gives the full variable domain: EADIYQTPRYLVIGTGKKITLECSQTMGHDKMYWYQQDPGMELHLIHYSYGVNSTEKGDLSSESTVSRIRTEHFPLTLESARPSHTSQYLCASTGVTGELFFGEGSRLTVL.

The gene calls are TRBV3-1 (or the pseudogene TRBV3-2) and TRBJ2-6; tentatively, D is TRBD2 (5 bases). There are 18 residues in the CDR3. From germline, CDR1 is LGHDT and CDR2 YNNKEL (reference sequence). Trimming took off 1 base at V and 0 bases at J, with 13 bases between the two ends. Written as DNA, the CDR3 is TGTGCCAGCAGCCAAGGGTTCGGCACTAGCTCTGGGGCCAACGTCCTGACTTTC. Translated, it gives CASSQGFGTSSGANVLTF.

CDR3 region: CASSYSKGSASGLSYEQYF. CDR3 in DNA: TGTGCCAGCAGTTACTCGAAGGGTTCGGCTAGCGGGCTTTCCTACGAGCAGTACTTC. The rearrangement uses TRBV6-2 or TRBV6-3 and TRBJ2-7; 8 positions match TRBD2. The J segment lost 1 base and the V segment lost 0 bases, leaving 14 bases of the junction unmatched. The germline V gene has CDR1 MNHEY and CDR2 SVGEGT. The CDR3 consists of 19 residues.

This chain links TRBV25-1 with TRBJ2-5; 7 bases are a match to TRBD2. This CDR3 is 17 amino acids long. V lost 2 bases, J lost 4 bases, and 13 bases stayed unmatched. Per the germline V gene, CDR1 is MGHDK and CDR2 is SYGVNS. As DNA, the CDR3 is TGTGCCAGCAGTGAAGGAGGGGCTAGCGGTCGTAGAGAGACCCAGTACTTC. Its protein product is CASSEGGASGRRETQYF.

V usage is TRBV19 and J usage is TRBJ2-7; the D gene is possibly TRBD2 (5 bases). Germline assignment: CDR1 LNHDA and CDR2 SQIVND (reference sequence). V gave up 2 bases and J gave up 3 bases, with 11 bases separating them. The CDR3 is made up of 14 amino acids. CDR3 sequence reads: CASSIRAGYYEQYF. The DNA for the CDR3 is TGTGCCAGTAGTATAAGGGCGGGTTACTACGAGCAGTACTTC.

This clone was seen only once. The gene calls are TRBV6-6 and TRBJ2-7, with 7 bases identical to TRBD2. This CDR3 is built from 15 residues. Per the germline V gene, CDR1 is MNHNY and CDR2 is SVGAGI (reference sequence). V lost 5 bases to trimming and J lost 2 bases; unmatched junction nucleotides: 9. The CDR3 DNA is TGTGCCAGCAGTACGTCTAGCGGAGGGCCCTACGAGCAGTACTTC. Translating it yields CASSTSSGGPYEQYF.

V and J are TRBV28 and TRBJ2-1; 10 bases agree with TRBD2. Trimming took 6 bases from V and 4 from J; bases not matched to a gene: 6. Germline V gene data show CDR1 as MDHEN and CDR2 as SYDVKM. The CDR3 runs to 15 residues. The CDR3 loop is CASRPIAGGYNEQFF. The CDR3 coding sequence is TGTGCCAGCAGACCCATAGCGGGAGGATACAATGAGCAGTTCTTC.

J is TRBJ2-5 and V is TRBV19; 8 positions agree with TRBD2. With V trimmed by 4 bases and J by 1 base, 5 bases remained unmatched. CDR3 length: 15 amino acids. Germline-derived CDR1 and CDR2 are LNHDA and SQIVND (reference sequence). The CDR3 is CASSSLAGSQETQYF. CDR3 sequence (DNA): TGTGCCAGTAGTAGCTTAGCGGGGTCCCAAGAGACCCAGTACTTC.

The rearrangement uses TRBV6-5 and TRBJ1-6; 7 bases line up with TRBD1. The V and J ends lost 0 bases and 8 bases, in that order; junction bases with no gene match: 7. Germline V CDR1 and CDR2: MNHEY, SVGAGI. The length of the CDR3 is 16 residues. Written as DNA, the CDR3 is TGTGCCAGCAGTTACTCAGGCAGGGGGTGGGATTCACCCCTCCACTTT. Translated: CASSYSGRGWDSPLHF.

This clone has only a few counts. The rearrangement joins TRBV9 to TRBJ1-3, with no clear D. This CDR3 is built from 18 residues. Germline-derived CDR1 and CDR2 are SGDLS and YYNGEE. The V end was cut by 5 bases, the J end by 0 bases, with 21 bases between. The CDR3 DNA follows: TGTGCCAGCAGAGGCCTGTGCGTGAGAGGAACCTCTGGAAACACCATATATTTT. Translating gives CASRGLCVRGTSGNTIYF. The full variable domain, with the rest looked up from reference TRBV9 and TRBJ1-3, is DSGVTQTPKHLITATGQRVTLRCSPRSGDLSVYWYQQSLDQGLQFLIQYYNGEERAKGNILERFSAQQFPDLHSELNLSSLELGDSALYFCASRGLCVRGTSGNTIYFGEGSWLTVV.

V and J are TRBV18 and TRBJ1-6, with TRBD1 matching 8 bases. J was trimmed by 7 bases and V by 2 bases; bases with no gene match: 4. In germline, CDR1 is KGHSH, CDR2 LQKENI. The CDR3 spans 15 residues. CDR3 nucleotide sequence: TGTGCCAGCTCACCAGTTCAGGGGGCGAATTCACCCCTCCACTTT. It specifies CASSPVQGANSPLHF.

The rearrangement joins TRBV23-1 to TRBJ1-5, with TRBD1 matching 9 bases. TRBV23-1 is treated as an ORF (open reading frame) with a function not yet certain. Trimming at V came to 6 bases and at J to 4 bases, leaving 19 bases not matched to a gene. CDR3 length: 19 residues. The DNA for the CDR3 is TGCGCCAGCAGCTCAACTTTTGCTACAGGGGGCTTTTTTAATCAGCCCCAGCATTTT. Translating gives CASSSTFATGGFFNQPQHF.

This chain uses TRBV5-1 with TRBJ2-5; TRBD2 agrees at 9 bases. Trimming at V came to 3 bases and at J to 5 bases, leaving 8 bases not matched to a gene. Germline CDR1 reads SGHRS; CDR2 reads YFSETQ. CDR3 length: 15 amino acids. CDR3 loop: CASSSAGGAPETQYF. CDR3 nucleotides: TGCGCCAGCAGCTCGGCGGGAGGGGCCCCCGAGACCCAGTACTTC. Variable domain in full (rest from reference TRBV5-1 and TRBJ2-5): KAGVTQTPRYLIKTRGQQVTLSCSPISGHRSVSWYQQTPGQGLQFLFEYFSETQRNKGNFPGRFSGRQFSNSRSEMNVSTLELGDSALYLCASSSAGGAPETQYFGPGTRLLVL.

The chain has TRBV6-6 and TRBJ2-1, with 8 bases fitting TRBD2. Trimming at V came to 5 bases and at J to 4 bases, leaving 4 bases not matched to a gene. Germline V CDR1 and CDR2: MNHNY, SVGAGI (reference sequence). The CDR3 has 14 residues. The CDR3 nucleotides are TGTGCCAGCAGTCAGTCGGGGGGGTACAATGAGCAGTTCTTC. Translated: CASSQSGGYNEQFF.

This clone appeared a few times. This sequence joins TRBV5-4 and TRBJ2-2; TRBD2 agrees at 11 bases. J was trimmed by 5 bases and V by 4 bases; bases with no gene match: 7. Germline CDR1 is SGHNT and CDR2 is YYREEE (reference sequence). The CDR3 contains 16 residues. CDR3 DNA sequence: TGTGCCAGCAGCGGCATAGCGGGAGGGCGTACCGGGGAGCTGTTTTTT. Its protein is CASSGIAGGRTGELFF. The whole variable domain, remainder taken from reference TRBV5-4 and TRBJ2-2, is ETGVTQSPTHLIKTRGQQVTLRCSSQSGHNTVSWYQQALGQGPQFIFQYYREEENGRGNFPPRFSGLQFPNYSSELNVNALELDDSALYLCASSGIAGGRTGELFFGEGSRLTVL.

This clone showed up just once. The chain couples TRBV12-3 or TRBV12-4 to TRBJ1-6, with unresolved D. Deletions cut 1 base from V and 6 bases from J, with 4 bases between. This CDR3 is 13 amino acids long. CDR3: CASSLGGNSPLHF. The CDR3 bases are TGTGCCAGCAGTTTAGGAGGTAATTCACCCCTCCACTTT.